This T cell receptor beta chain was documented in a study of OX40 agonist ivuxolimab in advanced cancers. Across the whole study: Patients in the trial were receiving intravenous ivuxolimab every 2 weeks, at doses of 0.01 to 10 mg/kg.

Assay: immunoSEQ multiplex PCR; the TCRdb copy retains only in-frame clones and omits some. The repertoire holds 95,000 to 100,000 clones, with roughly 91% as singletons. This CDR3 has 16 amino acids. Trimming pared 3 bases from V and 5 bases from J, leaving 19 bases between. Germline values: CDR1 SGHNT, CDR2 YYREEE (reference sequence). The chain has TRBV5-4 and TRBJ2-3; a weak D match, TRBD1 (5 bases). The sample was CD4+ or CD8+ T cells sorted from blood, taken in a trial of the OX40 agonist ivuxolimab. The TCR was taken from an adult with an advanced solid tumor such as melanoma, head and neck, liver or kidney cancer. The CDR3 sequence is CASSSRAGKEGDTQYF. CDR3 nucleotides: TGTGCCAGCAGCTCTCGAGCAGGGAAGGAAGGAGATACGCAGTATTTT.